These 29 T cell receptor beta chains were all obtained from the same sample, sequenced in a study of shared clonotypes between healthy human individuals. Repertoires were generated with immunoSEQ multiplex PCR, while TCRdb's copy carries only in-frame clones and drops some. The sample contains 1.6 million or so clones, 95% to 97% of which appear only once. Sequenced material: naive CD4+ T cells sorted from blood. Stated subset: CD45RA+ positively selected. The source is a man aged 25-45 years in good health.

The chain combines TRBV2 with TRBJ2-2; 11 nucleotides align to TRBD2. CDR3 size: 16 residues. V gave up 4 bases and J gave up 6 bases; unmatched junction bases: 7. The V gene's germline CDR1 is SNHLY and CDR2 FYNNEI. CDR3 nucleotides: TGTGCCAGCAGTGCAACACCGGGACTAGCGGCCGGGGAGCTGTTTTTT. This encodes CASSATPGLAAGELFF. Filled out from reference TRBV2 and TRBJ2-2, the complete variable domain reads EPEVTQTPSHQVTQMGQEVILRCVPISNHLYFYWYRQILGQKVEFLVSFYNNEISEKSEIFDDQFSVERPDGSNFTLKIRSTKLEDSAMYFCASSATPGLAAGELFFGEGSRLTVL.

The chain joins TRBV7-9 to TRBJ2-3; D is possibly TRBD1 (6 bases). CDR1 and CDR2 from the germline V gene are SEHNR and FQNEAQ (reference sequence). With 3 bases removed from V and 2 bases from J, the gap between germline ends came to 9 bases. The CDR3 totals 14 residues. CDR3 nucleotide sequence: TGTGCCAGCAGCTTTCGGACAGACACAGATACGCAGTATTTT. Residues: CASSFRTDTDTQYF. Variable domain in full (rest from reference TRBV7-9 and TRBJ2-3): DTGVSQNPRHKITKRGQNVTFRCDPISEHNRLYWYRQTLGQGPEFLTYFQNEAQLEKSRLLSDRFSAERPKGSFSTLEIQRTEQGDSAMYLCASSFRTDTDTQYFGPGTRLTVL.

V gene TRBV11-2 combines with J gene TRBJ2-1; no reliable D call. V gave up 1 base and J gave up 3 bases, with 13 bases separating them. Germline CDR1 reads SGHAT; CDR2 reads FQNNGV. This CDR3 is 16 amino acids long. The CDR3: CASSLAGGMVYNEQFF. In DNA, the CDR3 is TGTGCCAGCAGCTTAGCGGGTGGTATGGTCTACAATGAGCAGTTCTTC.

This rearrangement joins TRBV29-1 to TRBJ2-7; TRBD2 matches 11 bases. The CDR3 covers 16 residues. The J segment lost 6 bases and the V segment lost 4 bases, leaving 14 bases of the junction unmatched. The germline V gene has CDR1 SQVTM and CDR2 ANQGSEA. The CDR3 bases are TGCAGCGTTGGGCCGGCTAGCGGGAGGCCCCGCGGCGAGCAGTACTTC. Its translation: CSVGPASGRPRGEQYF.

As for this clone: Other DNA sequences from this sample encode an identical CDR3 as well. In nucleotides, the CDR3 is TGTGCCAGCAGTCCCCAGGGGGCAGGGGAGACCCAGTACTTC. This encodes CASSPQGAGETQYF. V gene TRBV28 combines with J gene TRBJ2-5, with 8 positions matching TRBD1. With 5 bases clipped from V and 5 bases from J, the junction kept 7 bases outside the gene matches. The CDR3 extends over 14 amino acids. The germline gives CDR1 MDHEN, CDR2 SYDVKM.

The chain recombines TRBV28 with TRBJ2-5; D is unresolved. The germline V gene encodes CDR1 MDHEN and CDR2 SYDVKM. The CDR3 runs 13 residues. Trimming cost V 1 base and J 5 bases, with 8 bases left between them. In nucleotides, the CDR3 is TGTGCCAGCAGTTTATCCCACCGCGAGACCCAGTACTTC. This encodes CASSLSHRETQYF.

The gene calls are TRBV5-1 and TRBJ2-5, with a tentative D call TRBD2 (6 bases). The CDR3 totals 15 residues. Germline CDR1 SGHRS, CDR2 YFSETQ. Trimming left V 0 bases short and J 3 bases short, with 12 bases between. CDR3 in DNA: TGCGCCAGCAGCTTGGCCGGGAAGCGGGAAGAGACCCAGTACTTC. Protein product: CASSLAGKREETQYF.

J is TRBJ2-5 and V is TRBV5-1, with 7 bases aligning to TRBD2. This CDR3 region has 14 residues. Germline V gene sequence: CDR1 SGHRS, CDR2 YFSETQ. V was pared by 3 bases and J by 5 bases, with 7 bases of the junction left unmatched. CDR3: CASSSVAGAETQYF. As DNA, the CDR3 is TGCGCCAGCAGCTCTGTAGCGGGTGCCGAGACCCAGTACTTC. The whole variable domain, remainder taken from reference TRBV5-1 and TRBJ2-5, is KAGVTQTPRYLIKTRGQQVTLSCSPISGHRSVSWYQQTPGQGLQFLFEYFSETQRNKGNFPGRFSGRQFSNSRSEMNVSTLELGDSALYLCASSSVAGAETQYFGPGTRLLVL.

This sequence joins TRBV5-4 and TRBJ2-1; TRBD2 aligns across 9 bases. Germline CDR1 and CDR2: SGHNT and YYREEE (reference sequence). Trimming cost V 0 bases and J 5 bases; bases outside gene matches: 9. The CDR3 sequence is 17 residues long. Here the CDR3 DNA reads TGTGCCAGCAGCTTGGGAGCGGGAGGTTCCGGGGACAATGAGCAGTTCTTC. The encoded protein is CASSLGAGGSGDNEQFF.

The V and J genes are TRBV6-5 and TRBJ2-5; D uncertain. This CDR3 has 11 residues. The V gene lost 2 bases and the J gene lost 9 bases, with 7 bases spanning the gap. Germline V CDR1 and CDR2: MNHEY, SVGAGI. CDR3 protein: CASSYVGAQYF. CDR3 DNA sequence: TGTGCCAGCAGTTACGTTGGGGCCCAGTACTTC.

This chain connects TRBV5-4 to TRBJ1-1; TRBD1 might be the D (6 bases). Trimming removed 5 bases at V and 0 bases at J, with 14 bases between. The CDR3 has 15 amino acids. Germline CDR1 SGHNT, CDR2 YYREEE (reference sequence). The CDR3 DNA is TGTGCCAGCAGTAAGGAACAGGGTTTGAACACTGAAGCTTTCTTT. Translating it yields CASSKEQGLNTEAFF.

This chain connects TRBV9 to TRBJ2-3; 10 bases are a match to TRBD2. With 4 bases clipped from V and 5 bases from J, the junction kept 10 bases outside the gene matches. The CDR3 loop spans 16 amino acids. In germline, CDR1 is SGDLS, CDR2 YYNGEE. DNA of the CDR3: TGTGCCAGCAGCCTCCGGACTAGCGGAATCCAAGATACGCAGTATTTT. Translating it yields CASSLRTSGIQDTQYF.

In the case of this clone: The same CDR3 is also encoded by other DNA sequences in this sample. The V call is TRBV4-1, the J call TRBJ2-1; D gene unclear. CDR3 size: 15 residues. CDR1 and CDR2 from the germline V gene are MGHRA and YSYEKL. Trimming cost V 3 bases and J 6 bases, with 15 bases left between them. CDR3 in DNA: TGCGCCAGCAGCCACCGGCTCCCTGGTCCCAATGAGCAGTTCTTC. Amino acid sequence: CASSHRLPGPNEQFF.

The chain employs TRBV6-5 and TRBJ2-2; no clear D gene. CDR1 is MNHEY and CDR2 is SVGAGI in the germline V gene. With 0 bases removed from V and 1 base from J, the gap between germline ends came to 6 bases. This CDR3 comprises 15 residues. The CDR3: CASSYSILNTGELFF. The CDR3 region has the DNA TGTGCCAGCAGTTACTCGATTTTGAACACCGGGGAGCTGTTTTTT.

The rearrangement links TRBV11-2 to TRBJ2-7; tentative D call: TRBD2 (5 bases). Deletions cut 3 bases from V and 5 bases from J, with 17 bases between. CDR1 is SGHAT, CDR2 FQNNGV, per germline. This CDR3 spans 15 amino acids. The CDR3 DNA is TGTGCCAGCAGCTTTAGCGCTCCTCAAATGGACGAGCAGTACTTC. Protein product: CASSFSAPQMDEQYF.

The chain is built from TRBV11-2 and TRBJ2-2; possible D gene TRBD2, 6 bases. The V end lost 4 bases, the J end lost 4 bases, and 10 bases lay between the germline ends. The germline V gene encodes CDR1 SGHAT and CDR2 FQNNGV. CDR3 length: 14 residues. CDR3 in DNA: TGTGCCAGCAGCTCGACTAGAGGCACCGGGGAGCTGTTTTTT. Translating it yields CASSSTRGTGELFF.

J is TRBJ2-2 and V is TRBV27; 10 nucleotides match TRBD2. CDR3 size: 14 residues. The germline V gene has CDR1 MNHEY and CDR2 SMNVEV (reference sequence). Germline trimming cut 7 bases from V and 4 bases from J; bases unmatched to any gene: 3. As DNA, the CDR3 is TGTGCCAGCAAGCTAGCGGGAGCCACCGGGGAGCTGTTTTTT. It is translated as CASKLAGATGELFF.

The chain employs TRBV7-9 and TRBJ1-5, with D uncertain. Looked up from germline, CDR1 is SEHNR and CDR2 is FQNEAQ (reference sequence). The CDR3 is made up of 14 amino acids. The V gene lost 5 bases and the J gene lost 9 bases, with 17 bases spanning the gap. The CDR3 sequence: CASSMPGANGPQHF. In DNA form, the CDR3 reads TGTGCCAGCAGCATGCCGGGAGCAAATGGGCCCCAGCATTTT.

The chain links TRBV14 to TRBJ2-1; TRBD2 matches 9 bases. This CDR3 region has 16 residues. Trimming removed 0 bases from V and 6 bases from J; junction bases left unmatched: 6. Germline CDR1 SGHDN, CDR2 FVKESK. CDR3 coding DNA: TGTGCCAGCAGCCAAGACGGCGGGAGGGTGGGCAATGAGCAGTTCTTC. Amino acids: CASSQDGGRVGNEQFF.

The V and J genes are TRBV6-1 and TRBJ2-7; D gene unclear. CDR1 is MNHNS and CDR2 is SASEGT in the germline V gene. The V end was cut by 5 bases, the J end by 4 bases, with 15 bases between. The CDR3 contains 14 residues. CDR3 amino acids: CASSLTLGSYEQYF. The DNA for the CDR3 is TGTGCCAGCAGTCTAACCCTCGGGTCTTACGAGCAGTACTTC.

This clone occurred once. The chain employs TRBV10-3 and TRBJ2-1; TRBD2 agrees at 7 bases. Germline trimming cut 11 bases from V and 7 bases from J; bases unmatched to any gene: 5. Germline lookup yields CDR1 ENHRY and CDR2 SYGVKD. The CDR3 sequence is 11 residues long. The CDR3 reads CAGGSRNEQFF. The CDR3 DNA reads as TGTGCCGGCGGGAGCCGGAATGAGCAGTTCTTC.

V usage is TRBV6-6 and J usage is TRBJ2-7; TRBD1 might be the D (5 bases). Between the trimmed V and J ends, which lost 0 bases and 6 bases, there was a span of 9 bases. This CDR3 comprises 13 residues. Germline V gives CDR1 MNHNY, CDR2 SVGAGI (reference sequence). The CDR3 here is CASSYSSRGEQYF. CDR3 nucleotides: TGTGCCAGCAGTTACTCTTCTAGGGGCGAGCAGTACTTC.

The V and J genes are TRBV27 and TRBJ1-4; weak D call: TRBD1 (6 bases). There are 15 residues in the CDR3. The V gene lost 6 bases and the J gene lost 0 bases, with 11 bases spanning the gap. Germline V gene lookup returns CDR1 MNHEY and CDR2 SMNVEV (reference sequence). The CDR3 nucleotides read TGTGCCAGCAGACAAGGGGGGGCAACTAATGAAAAACTGTTTTTT. Amino acids: CASRQGGATNEKLFF.

A remark on this clone: The sample contains more than one DNA sequence encoding this CDR3. CDR3 nucleotides: TGTGCCACCAGCAGGCCCGGGGCCTACGAGCAGTACTTC. Its translation: CATSRPGAYEQYF. This rearrangement joins TRBV15 to TRBJ2-7; tentatively, D is TRBD2 (5 bases). V was clipped by 3 bases and J by 2 bases, with 8 bases between them. This CDR3 spans 13 amino acids. CDR1 LNHNV and CDR2 YYDKDF come from the germline V gene (reference sequence).

The chain is built from TRBV27 and TRBJ2-7; D is ambiguous. This CDR3 is 12 amino acids long. In germline, CDR1 is MNHEY, CDR2 SMNVEV (reference sequence). The V gene lost 3 bases and the J gene lost 6 bases, with 9 bases spanning the gap. CDR3: CASSFAVGEQYF. CDR3 coding DNA: TGTGCCAGCAGTTTCGCGGTTGGCGAGCAGTACTTC.

Worth noting for this clone: Other nucleotide sequences in the sample specify the same CDR3. The chain has TRBV18 and TRBJ1-1, with D maybe TRBD1 (5 bases). There are 14 residues in the CDR3. Germline loops: CDR1 KGHSH, CDR2 LQKENI. With 2 bases removed from V and 4 bases from J, the gap between germline ends came to 11 bases. The DNA of the CDR3 is TGTGCCAGCTCACCAACGGGGGTGGGCACTGAAGCTTTCTTT. Translating gives CASSPTGVGTEAFF.

This sequence joins TRBV11-3 and TRBJ2-1, with TRBD2 matching 14 bases. The CDR3 is made up of 16 amino acids. The V segment lost 5 bases and the J segment 9 bases; nucleotides outside the gene matches: 9. The germline CDR1 and CDR2 sequences are SGHNT and YENEEA. Written as DNA, the CDR3 is TGTGCCAGCAGCACGGGACTAGCGGGAGTCGGCGGTGAGCAGTTCTTC. As protein: CASSTGLAGVGGEQFF.

This chain connects TRBV6-1 to TRBJ2-1; no definite D call. V lost 6 bases to trimming and J lost 2 bases, with 14 bases between them. Germline V gives CDR1 MNHNS, CDR2 SASEGT. The CDR3 sequence is 15 residues long. The CDR3 DNA follows: TGTGCCAGCAGCCAAGGGCCCCCAACCTACAATGAGCAGTTCTTC. It encodes CASSQGPPTYNEQFF.

CDR3 sequence (DNA): TGTGCCAGCTCACCGCCTAGCAGCCGTGGAGATACGCAGTATTTT. Translating it yields CASSPPSSRGDTQYF. This rearrangement joins TRBV18 to TRBJ2-3, with D perhaps matching TRBD2 (5 bases). This CDR3 spans 15 amino acids. V lost 3 bases to trimming and J lost 5 bases, with 15 bases between them. Germline V gives CDR1 KGHSH, CDR2 LQKENI.